This TCR beta chain is from a study of T cells after yellow fever vaccination. Turning to the study itself: Low-cell-number fractions underwent preparation using SMART-Seq v4 Ultra Low Input.

Losses at the gene ends were 3 bases for V and 5 bases for J; bases not matched to a gene: 11. There are 17 residues in the CDR3. Each CDR3 protein is one row after TCRdb ran MiXCR on the 5' RACE reads. The sample carries 200,000 to 300,000 distinct CDR3 sequences, approximately 13% recorded once. About this clonotype: Its antigen is unknown.

General study points: In post-booster samples, most primary-vaccination clones reappeared (approximately 96% CD4, roughly 90% CD8). Clonotype sharing between CD4 and CD8 compartments was small. From the bulk population, abundant clonotypes could contaminate and appear within FACS-sorted repertoires.

The material sequenced was CD4+ T cells sorted from PBMCs, taken 45 days after the yellow fever booster vaccination. The genes are TRBV12-3 or TRBV12-4 and TRBJ2-2; 8 bases line up with TRBD1. This TCR derives from a young man who received the YFV17D yellow fever vaccine. The CDR3 here is CASSLSYRQGWTGELFF. CDR3 nucleotide sequence: TGTGCCAGCAGTTTGTCTTATAGACAGGGGTGGACCGGGGAGCTGTTTTTT.